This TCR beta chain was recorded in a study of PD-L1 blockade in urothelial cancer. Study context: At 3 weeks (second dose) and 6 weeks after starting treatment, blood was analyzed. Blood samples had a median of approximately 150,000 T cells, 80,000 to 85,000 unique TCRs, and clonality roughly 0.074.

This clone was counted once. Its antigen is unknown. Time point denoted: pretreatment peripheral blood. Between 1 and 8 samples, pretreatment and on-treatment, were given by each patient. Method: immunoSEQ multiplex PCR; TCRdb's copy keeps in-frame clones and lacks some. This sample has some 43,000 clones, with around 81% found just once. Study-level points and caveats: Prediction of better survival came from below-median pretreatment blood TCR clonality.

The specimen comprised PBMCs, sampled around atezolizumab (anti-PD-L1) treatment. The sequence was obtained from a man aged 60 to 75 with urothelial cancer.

The CDR3 DNA sequence: TGCGCCAGCAGTCTTGCGGAGTACACTGAAGCTTTCTTT. Translation: CASSLAEYTEAFF. The chain recombines TRBV5-1 with TRBJ1-1; D remains unclear. Trimming removed 5 bases from V and 3 bases from J, with 11 bases in between. The CDR3 consists of 13 residues. Germline V gene lookup returns CDR1 SGHRS and CDR2 YFSETQ.